This record looks at one T cell receptor beta chain sequence and its context. Its target is not known. These data are taken from a study of spatial heterogeneity in lung cancer. For the study at large: PBMC collected at follow-up were sequenced when available, a median of approximately 2 years after resection.

CDR3 length: 14 amino acids. Germline CDR1 MNHEY, CDR2 SMNVEV (reference sequence). V lost 6 bases, J lost 7 bases, and 15 bases lay in between. Sample time point: blood at routine non-recurrence follow-up after resection. Without sorting, whole RNA was sequenced from tumor, nontumor lung or frozen PBMC. Every individual TCR cDNA molecule carried its own unique molecular identifier, which allowed correction of PCR and sequencing errors. TCRdb redid the calling of the 5' RACE reads with MiXCR, one entry per CDR3 protein. The sample shows nearly 95,000 distinct CDR3 sequences, 19% of them seen only once. Broader study findings: Compared with follow-up, resection was when ubiquitous expanded tumor TCRs appeared in blood more.

The receptor was isolated from a male donor with early-stage non-small cell lung cancer. Specimen: PBMCs, collected at follow-up. J is TRBJ1-4 and V is TRBV27; D gene uncertain. The CDR3 loop reads CASSNKNRPEKLFF. CDR3 DNA sequence: TGTGCCAGCAGCAACAAAAACCGGCCTGAAAAACTGTTTTTT.